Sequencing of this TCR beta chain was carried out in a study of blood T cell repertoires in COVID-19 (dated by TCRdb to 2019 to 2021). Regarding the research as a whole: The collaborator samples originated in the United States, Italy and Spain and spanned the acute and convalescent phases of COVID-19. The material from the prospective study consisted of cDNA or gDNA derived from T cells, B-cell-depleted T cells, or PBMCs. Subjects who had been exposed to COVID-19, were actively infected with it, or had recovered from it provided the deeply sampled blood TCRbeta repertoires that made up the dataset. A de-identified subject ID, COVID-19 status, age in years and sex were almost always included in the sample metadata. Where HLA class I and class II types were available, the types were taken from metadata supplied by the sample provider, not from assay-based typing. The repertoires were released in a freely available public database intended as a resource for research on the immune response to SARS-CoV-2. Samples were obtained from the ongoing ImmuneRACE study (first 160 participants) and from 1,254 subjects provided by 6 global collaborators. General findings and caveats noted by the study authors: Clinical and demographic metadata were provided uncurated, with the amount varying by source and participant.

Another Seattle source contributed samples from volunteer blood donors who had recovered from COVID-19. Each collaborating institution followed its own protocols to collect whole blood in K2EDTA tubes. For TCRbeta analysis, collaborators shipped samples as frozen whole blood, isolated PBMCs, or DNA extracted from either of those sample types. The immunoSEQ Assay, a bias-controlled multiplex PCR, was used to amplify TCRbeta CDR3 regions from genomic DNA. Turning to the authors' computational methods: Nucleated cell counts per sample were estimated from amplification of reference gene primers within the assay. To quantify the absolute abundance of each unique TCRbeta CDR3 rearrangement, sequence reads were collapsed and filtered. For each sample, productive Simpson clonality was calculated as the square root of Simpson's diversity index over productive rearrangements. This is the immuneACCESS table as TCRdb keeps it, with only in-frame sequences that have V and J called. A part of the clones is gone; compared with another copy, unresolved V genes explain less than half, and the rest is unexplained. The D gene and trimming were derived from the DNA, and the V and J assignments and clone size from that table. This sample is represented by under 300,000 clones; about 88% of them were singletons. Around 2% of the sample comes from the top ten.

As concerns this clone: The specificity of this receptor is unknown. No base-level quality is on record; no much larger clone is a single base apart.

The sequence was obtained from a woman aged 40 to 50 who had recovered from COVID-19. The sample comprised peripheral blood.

Here the CDR3 is given as CASSLPRLNTEAFF. The nucleotide sequence reads as follows: TGTGCCAGCAGCCTTCCCAGGCTTAACACTGAAGCTTTCTTT. The receptor chain draws on TRBV3-1 (or the pseudogene TRBV3-2) and TRBJ1-1, with the D gene not confidently named. Inclusive of the bounding cysteine and phenylalanine, the CDR3 is 14 residues long. Just the 42-base CDR3 DNA is kept, in frame starting at base 1. CDR1 and CDR2 are drawn from the germline V gene (reference sequence): LGHDT, YNNKEL. V lost 4 bases and J lost 2 bases; the stretch between them is 11 bases long.